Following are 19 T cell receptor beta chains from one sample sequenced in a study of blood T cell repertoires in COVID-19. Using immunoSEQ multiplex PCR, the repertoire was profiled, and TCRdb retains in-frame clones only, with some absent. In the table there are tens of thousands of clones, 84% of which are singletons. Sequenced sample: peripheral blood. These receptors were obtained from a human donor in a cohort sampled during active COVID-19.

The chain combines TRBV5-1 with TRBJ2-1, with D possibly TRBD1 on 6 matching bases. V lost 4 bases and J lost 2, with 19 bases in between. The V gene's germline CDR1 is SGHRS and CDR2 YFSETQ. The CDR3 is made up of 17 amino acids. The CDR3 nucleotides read TGCGCCAGCAGCGAGAATGGGGGAACAGGGACCTACAATGAGCAGTTCTTC. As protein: CASSENGGTGTYNEQFF. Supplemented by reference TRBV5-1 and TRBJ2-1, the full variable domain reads KAGVTQTPRYLIKTRGQQVTLSCSPISGHRSVSWYQQTPGQGLQFLFEYFSETQRNKGNFPGRFSGRQFSNSRSEMNVSTLELGDSALYLCASSENGGTGTYNEQFFGPGTRLTVL.

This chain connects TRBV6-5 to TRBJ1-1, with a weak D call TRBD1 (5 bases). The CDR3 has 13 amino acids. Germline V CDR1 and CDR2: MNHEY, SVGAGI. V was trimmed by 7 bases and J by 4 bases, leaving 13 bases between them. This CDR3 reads CASNGGVGTEAFF. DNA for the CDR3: TGTGCCAGCAATGGAGGGGTAGGCACTGAAGCTTTCTTT.

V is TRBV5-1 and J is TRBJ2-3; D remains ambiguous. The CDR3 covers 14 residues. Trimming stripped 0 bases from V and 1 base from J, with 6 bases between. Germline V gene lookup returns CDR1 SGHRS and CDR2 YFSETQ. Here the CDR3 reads CASSLVERTDTQYF. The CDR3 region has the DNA TGCGCCAGCAGCTTGGTAGAGCGCACAGATACGCAGTATTTT.

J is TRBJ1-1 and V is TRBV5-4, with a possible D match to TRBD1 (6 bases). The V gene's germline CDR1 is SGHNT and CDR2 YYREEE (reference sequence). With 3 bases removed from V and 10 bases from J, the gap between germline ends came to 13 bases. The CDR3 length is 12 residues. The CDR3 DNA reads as TGTGCCAGCAGCTCCTCGGGACATCCAGCTTTCTTT. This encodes CASSSSGHPAFF. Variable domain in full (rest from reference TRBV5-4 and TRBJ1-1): ETGVTQSPTHLIKTRGQQVTLRCSSQSGHNTVSWYQQALGQGPQFIFQYYREEENGRGNFPPRFSGLQFPNYSSELNVNALELDDSALYLCASSSSGHPAFFGQGTRLTVV.

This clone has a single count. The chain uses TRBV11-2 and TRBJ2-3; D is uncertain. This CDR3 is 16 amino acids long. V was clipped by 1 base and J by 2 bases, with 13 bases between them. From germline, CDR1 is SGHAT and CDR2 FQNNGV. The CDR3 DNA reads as TGTGCCAGCAGCTTAGGAGAGGTAGGCCACACAGATACGCAGTATTTT. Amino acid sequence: CASSLGEVGHTDTQYF. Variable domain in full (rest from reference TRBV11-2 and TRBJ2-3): EAGVAQSPRYKIIEKRQSVAFWCNPISGHATLYWYQQILGQGPKLLIQFQNNGVVDDSQLPKDRFSAERLKGVDSTLKIQPAKLEDSAVYLCASSLGEVGHTDTQYFGPGTRLTVL.

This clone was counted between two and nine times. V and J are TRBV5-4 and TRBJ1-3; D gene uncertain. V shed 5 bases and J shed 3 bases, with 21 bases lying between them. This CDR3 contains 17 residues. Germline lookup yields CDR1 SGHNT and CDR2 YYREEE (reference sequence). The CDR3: CASSRRREPQGGNTIYF. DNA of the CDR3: TGTGCCAGCAGTCGTAGGAGGGAGCCCCAAGGTGGAAACACCATATATTTT.

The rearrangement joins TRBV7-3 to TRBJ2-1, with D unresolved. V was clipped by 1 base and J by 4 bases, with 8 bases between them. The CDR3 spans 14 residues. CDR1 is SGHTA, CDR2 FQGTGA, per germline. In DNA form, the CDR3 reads TGTGCCAGCAGCTTAATAGGAGTGTACAATGAGCAGTTCTTC. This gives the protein CASSLIGVYNEQFF.

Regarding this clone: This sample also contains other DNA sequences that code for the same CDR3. CDR3 sequence: CASSSGQGGVNTEAFF. CDR3 DNA sequence: TGCGCCAGCAGCTCGGGACAGGGAGGGGTGAACACTGAAGCTTTCTTT. V is TRBV5-1 and J is TRBJ1-1; 9 positions agree with TRBD1. The CDR3 extends over 16 amino acids. In germline, CDR1 is SGHRS, CDR2 YFSETQ. With 3 bases clipped from V and 0 bases from J, the junction kept 6 bases outside the gene matches.

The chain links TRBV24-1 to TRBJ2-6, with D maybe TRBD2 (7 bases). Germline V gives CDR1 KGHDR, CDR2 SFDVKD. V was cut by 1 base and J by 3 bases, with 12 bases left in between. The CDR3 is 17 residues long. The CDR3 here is CATSDFRGAHGANVLTF. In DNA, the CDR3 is TGTGCCACCAGTGATTTCCGGGGGGCGCATGGGGCCAACGTCCTGACTTTC.

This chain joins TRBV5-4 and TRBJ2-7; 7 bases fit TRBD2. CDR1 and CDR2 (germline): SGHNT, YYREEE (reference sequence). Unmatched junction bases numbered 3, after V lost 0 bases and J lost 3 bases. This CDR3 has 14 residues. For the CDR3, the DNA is TGTGCCAGCAGCTTGGATGGGGAGGGCTACGAGCAGTACTTC. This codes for CASSLDGEGYEQYF.

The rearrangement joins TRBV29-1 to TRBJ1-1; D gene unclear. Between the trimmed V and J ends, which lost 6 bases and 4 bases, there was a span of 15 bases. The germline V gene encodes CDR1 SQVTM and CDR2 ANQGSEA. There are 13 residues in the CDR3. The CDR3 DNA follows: TGCAGCGTGATACAGACCGAGGGCACTGAAGCTTTCTTT. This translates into CSVIQTEGTEAFF.

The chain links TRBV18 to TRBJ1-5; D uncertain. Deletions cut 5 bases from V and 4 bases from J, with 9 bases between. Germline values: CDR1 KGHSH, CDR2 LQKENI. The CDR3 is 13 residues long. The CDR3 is CASSDSRNQPQHF. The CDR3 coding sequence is TGTGCCAGCTCAGATTCGAGAAATCAGCCCCAGCATTTT.

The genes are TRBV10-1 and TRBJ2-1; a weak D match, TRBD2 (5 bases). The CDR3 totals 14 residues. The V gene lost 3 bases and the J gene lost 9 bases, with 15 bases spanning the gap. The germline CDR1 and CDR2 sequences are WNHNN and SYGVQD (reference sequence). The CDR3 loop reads CASSEGLSMGEQFF. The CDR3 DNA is TGCGCCAGCAGTGAAGGACTCTCGATGGGTGAGCAGTTCTTC.

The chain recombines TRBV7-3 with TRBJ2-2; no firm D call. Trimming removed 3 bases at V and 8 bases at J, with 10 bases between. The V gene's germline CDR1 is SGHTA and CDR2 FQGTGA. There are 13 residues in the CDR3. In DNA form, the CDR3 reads TGTGCCAGCAGCTTCGCTGGCAGGGGGGAGCTGTTTTTT. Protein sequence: CASSFAGRGELFF.

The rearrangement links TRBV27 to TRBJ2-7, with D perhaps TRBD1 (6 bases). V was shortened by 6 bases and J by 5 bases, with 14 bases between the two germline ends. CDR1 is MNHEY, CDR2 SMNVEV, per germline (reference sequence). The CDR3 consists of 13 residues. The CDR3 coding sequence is TGTGCCAGCAGCAAAAGGGGGTACGACGAGCAGTACTTC. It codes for CASSKRGYDEQYF.

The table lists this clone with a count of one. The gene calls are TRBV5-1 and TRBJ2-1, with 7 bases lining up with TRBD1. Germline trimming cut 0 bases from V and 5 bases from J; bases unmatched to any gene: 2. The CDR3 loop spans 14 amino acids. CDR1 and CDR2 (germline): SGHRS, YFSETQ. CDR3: CASSLDRGNNEQFF. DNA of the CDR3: TGCGCCAGCAGCTTGGACAGGGGAAACAATGAGCAGTTCTTC. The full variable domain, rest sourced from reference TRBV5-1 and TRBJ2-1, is KAGVTQTPRYLIKTRGQQVTLSCSPISGHRSVSWYQQTPGQGLQFLFEYFSETQRNKGNFPGRFSGRQFSNSRSEMNVSTLELGDSALYLCASSLDRGNNEQFFGPGTRLTVL.

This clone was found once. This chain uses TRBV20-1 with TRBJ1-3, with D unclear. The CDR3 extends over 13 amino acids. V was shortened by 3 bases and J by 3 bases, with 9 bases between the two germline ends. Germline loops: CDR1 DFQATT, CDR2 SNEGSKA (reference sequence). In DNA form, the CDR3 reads TGCAGTGCTAGTTTGGCAAATGGAAACACCATATATTTT. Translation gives CSASLANGNTIYF.

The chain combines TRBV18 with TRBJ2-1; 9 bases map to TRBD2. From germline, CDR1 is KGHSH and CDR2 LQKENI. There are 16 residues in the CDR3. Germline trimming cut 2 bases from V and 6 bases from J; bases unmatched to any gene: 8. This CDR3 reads CASSPTGAGGPNEQFF. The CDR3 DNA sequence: TGTGCCAGCTCACCAACGGGAGCGGGGGGACCCAATGAGCAGTTCTTC.

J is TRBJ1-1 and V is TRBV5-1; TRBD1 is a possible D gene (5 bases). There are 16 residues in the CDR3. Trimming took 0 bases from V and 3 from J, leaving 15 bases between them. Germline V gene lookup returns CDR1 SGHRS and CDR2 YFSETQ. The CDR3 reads CASSLVGPPDYTEAFF. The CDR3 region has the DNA TGCGCCAGCAGCTTGGTGGGGCCCCCCGATTACACTGAAGCTTTCTTT.